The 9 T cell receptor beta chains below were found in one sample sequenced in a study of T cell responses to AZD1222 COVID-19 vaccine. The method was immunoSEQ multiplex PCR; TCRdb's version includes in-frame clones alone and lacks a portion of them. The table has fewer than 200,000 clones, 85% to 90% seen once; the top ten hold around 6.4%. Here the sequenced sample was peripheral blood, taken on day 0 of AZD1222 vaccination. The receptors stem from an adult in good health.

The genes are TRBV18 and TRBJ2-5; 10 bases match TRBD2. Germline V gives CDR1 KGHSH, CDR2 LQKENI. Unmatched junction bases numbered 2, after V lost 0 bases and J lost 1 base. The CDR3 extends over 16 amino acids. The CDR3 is CASSPPSGGPQETQYF. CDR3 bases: TGTGCCAGCTCACCACCTAGCGGGGGGCCCCAAGAGACCCAGTACTTC.

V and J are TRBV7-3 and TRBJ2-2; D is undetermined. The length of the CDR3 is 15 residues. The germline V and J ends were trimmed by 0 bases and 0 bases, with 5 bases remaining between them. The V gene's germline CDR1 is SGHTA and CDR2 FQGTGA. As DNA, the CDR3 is TGTGCCAGCAGCTTAACCGGGCCGAACACCGGGGAGCTGTTTTTT. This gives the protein CASSLTGPNTGELFF.

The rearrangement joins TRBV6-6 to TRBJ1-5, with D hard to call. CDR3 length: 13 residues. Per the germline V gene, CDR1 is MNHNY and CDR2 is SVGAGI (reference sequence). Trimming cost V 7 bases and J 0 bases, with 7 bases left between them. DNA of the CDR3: TGTGCCAGCATGCCGTATAGCAATCAGCCCCAGCATTTT. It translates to CASMPYSNQPQHF.

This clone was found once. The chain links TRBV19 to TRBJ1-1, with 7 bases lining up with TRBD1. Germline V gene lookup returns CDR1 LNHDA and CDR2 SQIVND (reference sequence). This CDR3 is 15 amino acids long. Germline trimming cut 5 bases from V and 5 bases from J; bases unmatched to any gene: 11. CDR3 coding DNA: TGTGCCAGTAGTCCTGATGACAGGGAGATAACTGAAGCTTTCTTT. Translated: CASSPDDREITEAFF.

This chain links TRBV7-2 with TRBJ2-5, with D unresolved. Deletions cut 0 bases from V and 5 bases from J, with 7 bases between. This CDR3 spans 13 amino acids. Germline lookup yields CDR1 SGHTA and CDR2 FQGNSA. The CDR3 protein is CASSLAVRETQYF. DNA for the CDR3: TGTGCCAGCAGCTTAGCGGTCCGGGAGACCCAGTACTTC. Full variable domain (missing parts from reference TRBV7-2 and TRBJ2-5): GAGVSQSPSNKVTEKGKDVELRCDPISGHTALYWYRQSLGQGLEFLIYFQGNSAPDKSGLPSDRFSAERTGGSVSTLTIQRTQQEDSAVYLCASSLAVRETQYFGPGTRLLVL.

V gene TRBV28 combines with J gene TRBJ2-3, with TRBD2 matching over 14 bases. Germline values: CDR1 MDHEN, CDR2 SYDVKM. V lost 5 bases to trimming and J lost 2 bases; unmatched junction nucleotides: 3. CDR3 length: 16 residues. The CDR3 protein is CASSRLAGGSTDTQYF. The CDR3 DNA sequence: TGTGCCAGCAGTCGACTAGCGGGGGGGTCCACAGATACGCAGTATTTT.

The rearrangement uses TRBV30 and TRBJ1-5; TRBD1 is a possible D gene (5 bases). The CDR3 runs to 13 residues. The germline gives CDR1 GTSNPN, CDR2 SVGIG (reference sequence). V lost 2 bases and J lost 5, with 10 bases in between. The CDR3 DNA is TGTGCCTGGAGTAGAGGGGAGGATCAGCCCCAGCATTTT. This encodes CAWSRGEDQPQHF.

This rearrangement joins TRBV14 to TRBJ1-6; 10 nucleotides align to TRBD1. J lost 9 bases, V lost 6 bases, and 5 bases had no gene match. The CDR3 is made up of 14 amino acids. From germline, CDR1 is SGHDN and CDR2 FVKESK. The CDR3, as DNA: TGTGCCAGCAGAATGACAGGGGGCGCTTCACCCCTCCACTTT. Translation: CASRMTGGASPLHF.

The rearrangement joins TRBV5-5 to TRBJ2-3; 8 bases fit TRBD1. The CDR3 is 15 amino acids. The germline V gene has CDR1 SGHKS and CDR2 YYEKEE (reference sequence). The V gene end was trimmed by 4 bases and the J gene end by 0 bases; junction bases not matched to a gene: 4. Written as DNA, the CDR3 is TGTGCCAGCAGCATCGGACAGGGAAGCACAGATACGCAGTATTTT. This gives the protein CASSIGQGSTDTQYF.